These 24 T cell receptor beta chains were sequenced from one sample in a study of CD8+CD57+ T cells in acquired aplastic anemia. CDR3 and TCR beta VDJ profiling relied on a genomic DNA template. Each CDR3 protein gets one entry after TCRdb re-called the reads with MiXCR. The repertoire includes 250,000 to 300,000 distinct CDR3 sequences, 55% to 65% of them detected once, and less than 9.5% sits in the top ten. The sample comprised sorted CD4+, CD8+, or CD8+CD57+ T cells (not recorded which) from PBMCs. These TCRs come from a human donor with severe aplastic anemia or a healthy control (not recorded which).

The gene calls are TRBV2 and TRBJ2-1; 7 bases align to TRBD2. V lost 2 bases, J lost 5 bases, and 6 bases stayed unmatched. This CDR3 is 15 amino acids long. Germline CDR1 and CDR2: SNHLY and FYNNEI. CDR3 amino acids: CASSEWGGPNNEQFF. The CDR3 bases are TGTGCCAGCAGTGAATGGGGAGGGCCTAACAATGAGCAGTTCTTC.

This clonotype appeared a few times. The gene calls are TRBV5-1 and TRBJ2-3; D is uncertain. The CDR3 sequence is 12 residues long. V lost 3 bases and J lost 4, with 6 bases in between. From germline, CDR1 is SGHRS and CDR2 YFSETQ. In DNA, the CDR3 is TGCGCCAGCAGCTCGCCATCAGATACGCAGTATTTT. Amino acids: CASSSPSDTQYF.

V gene TRBV20-1 combines with J gene TRBJ2-7, with 11 bases aligning to TRBD2. This CDR3 has 15 residues. V shed 2 bases, J shed 0 bases, and the junction held 3 bases outside the gene matches. The germline CDR1 and CDR2 sequences are DFQATT and SNEGSKA (reference sequence). The CDR3 reads CSARPGTSGSYEQYF. The CDR3 region has the DNA TGCAGTGCTAGACCCGGGACTAGCGGCTCCTACGAGCAGTACTTC.

This chain connects TRBV29-1 to TRBJ2-1; D unclear. Trimming took 5 bases from V and 1 from J, leaving 15 bases between them. Germline CDR1 and CDR2: SQVTM and ANQGSEA. The CDR3 is 15 residues long. CDR3 nucleotides: TGCAGCGTTTCGCGCTCCAAAGGGTCCTACAATGAGCAGTTCTTC. As protein: CSVSRSKGSYNEQFF.

To note about this clonotype: A read error may produce the germline difference seen at one junction end. This chain connects TRBV12-5 to TRBJ2-1; a possible D gene is TRBD2 (6 bases). This CDR3 contains 13 residues. Germline V lookup: CDR1 LGHNT, CDR2 FRNRAP. For the CDR3, the DNA is TGTGCTAGTGGCTTGGGGGGACCCAATGAGCAGTTCTTC. This translates into CASGLGGPNEQFF.

This clonotype has just a few counts. This chain joins TRBV7-2 and TRBJ2-2, with D uncertain. Germline V lookup: CDR1 SGHTA, CDR2 FQGNSA. V shed 5 bases and J shed 0 bases, with 4 bases lying between them. This CDR3 has 13 amino acids. CDR3 region: CASSHPNTGELFF. CDR3 nucleotides: TGTGCCAGCAGCCATCCGAACACCGGGGAGCTGTTTTTT.

Ten or more counts support this clonotype. The V and J genes are TRBV19 and TRBJ2-3; D possibly matches TRBD1 or TRBD2 (5 bases each). CDR3 size: 12 residues. Trimming stripped 1 base from V and 10 bases from J, with 9 bases between. Germline-derived CDR1 and CDR2 are LNHDA and SQIVND (reference sequence). CDR3 DNA: TGTGCCAGTAGTATAGGAGGGACCCCGCAGTATTTT. Encoded protein: CASSIGGTPQYF.

The chain uses TRBV7-8 and TRBJ2-7, with no clear D. Per germline, CDR1 SGHVS and CDR2 FQNEAQ. This CDR3 has 15 amino acids. V lost 4 bases and J lost 0, with 13 bases in between. DNA for the CDR3: TGTGCCAGCAGCTCCCGGGTTATACCCTCCTACGAGCAGTACTTC. Protein: CASSSRVIPSYEQYF.

This clonotype was detected ten times or more. J is TRBJ1-2 and V is TRBV4-3, with 8 bases aligning to TRBD1. In germline, CDR1 is LGHNA, CDR2 YSLEER. The V and J ends lost 4 bases and 6 bases, in that order; junction bases with no gene match: 7. The CDR3 length is 14 residues. CDR3: CASSPQDREHGYTF. Written as DNA, the CDR3 is TGCGCCAGCAGCCCCCAGGACAGGGAACATGGCTACACCTTC.

This clonotype was counted a single time. The conserved phenylalanine or tryptophan normally closing the CDR3 is absent here, so this likely arose from a read error. The chain links TRBV15 to TRBJ1-4; no reliable D call. Germline CDR1 reads LNHNV; CDR2 reads YYDKDF (reference sequence). This CDR3 region has 14 residues. The CDR3 is CATQLSRHNERLFS. In nucleotides, the CDR3 is TGTGCCACCCAATTGTCCCGGCATAATGAAAGACTGTTTTCT.

The sample holds many counts of this clonotype. This chain joins TRBV9 and TRBJ2-3, with D maybe TRBD1 (5 bases). There are 15 residues in the CDR3. The ends were cut back, 0 bases at V and 6 bases at J, with 14 bases in the middle. The germline V gene encodes CDR1 SGDLS and CDR2 YYNGEE. CDR3 in DNA: TGTGCCAGCAGCGTAGAGGGTCAGGGCGGCGATACGCAGTATTTT. Protein: CASSVEGQGGDTQYF.

The V and J genes are TRBV20-1 and TRBJ1-6; D ambiguous. The CDR3 spans 12 residues. Germline lookup yields CDR1 DFQATT and CDR2 SNEGSKA (reference sequence). The germline V and J ends were trimmed by 3 bases and 9 bases, with 9 bases remaining between them. CDR3 sequence (DNA): TGCAGTGCTAGTAGCCAGTTTTCACCCCTCCACTTT. It encodes CSASSQFSPLHF.

The V gene is TRBV7-9, the J gene TRBJ1-2; 8 nucleotides align to TRBD1. This CDR3 spans 14 amino acids. The V segment lost 5 bases and the J segment 12 bases; nucleotides outside the gene matches: 14. Germline CDR1 SEHNR, CDR2 FQNEAQ (reference sequence). The CDR3 DNA sequence: TGTGCCAGCAGCCCGAGACAGGGGTTCGCTGGAAACACCTTC. Translated: CASSPRQGFAGNTF.

This clonotype was seen at least ten times. The V gene is TRBV12-5, the J gene TRBJ1-3; D not resolved. CDR1 LGHNT and CDR2 FRNRAP come from the germline V gene. CDR3 length: 14 amino acids. V gave up 4 bases and J gave up 0 bases, with 7 bases separating them. CDR3 loop: CASGSITSGNTIYF. CDR3 DNA sequence: TGTGCTAGTGGTTCCATCACCTCTGGAAACACCATATATTTT.

The chain recombines TRBV10-3 with TRBJ1-3, with D possibly being TRBD1 (5 bases). The CDR3 sequence is 13 residues long. Germline V CDR1 and CDR2: ENHRY, SYGVKD. With 8 bases removed from V and 0 bases from J, the gap between germline ends came to 8 bases. CDR3 protein: CAIRQISGNTIYF. Written as DNA, the CDR3 is TGTGCCATCCGACAGATCTCTGGAAACACCATATATTTT.

This sequence joins TRBV25-1 and TRBJ2-7; D may be TRBD1 (6 bases). Trimming stripped 3 bases from V and 2 bases from J, with 11 bases between. Germline assignment: CDR1 MGHDK and CDR2 SYGVNS. This CDR3 spans 14 amino acids. The CDR3 loop is CASSEIGQPYEQYF. CDR3 bases: TGTGCCAGCAGTGAGATTGGACAGCCCTACGAGCAGTACTTC.

The chain uses TRBV7-9 and TRBJ2-7; 8 nucleotides agree with TRBD1. After removal of 5 bases from V and 0 bases from J, the junction contained 6 bases not matched to a gene. This CDR3 spans 15 amino acids. The germline gives CDR1 SEHNR, CDR2 FQNEAQ (reference sequence). The CDR3 bases are TGTGCCAGCAGCCGGGTGACAGGGGCCTCCTACGAGCAGTACTTC. Translation gives CASSRVTGASYEQYF.

This clonotype was seen more than once but under ten times. The rearrangement links TRBV7-2 to TRBJ1-1; tentatively, D is TRBD1 (5 bases). CDR1 and CDR2 from the germline V gene are SGHTA and FQGNSA. This CDR3 is 15 amino acids long. With 5 bases removed from V and 0 bases from J, the gap between germline ends came to 13 bases. In DNA form, the CDR3 reads TGTGCCAGCAGCCCACAACAGGCATTGAACACTGAAGCTTTCTTT. Protein product: CASSPQQALNTEAFF.

The DNA of the CDR3 is TGTGCCAGCAGTGCCGGACTAGTGGGAGGGGCAGATACGCAGTATTTT. Translated: CASSAGLVGGADTQYF. The chain couples TRBV25-1 to TRBJ2-3; 7 positions match TRBD2. Trimming cost V 4 bases and J 4 bases; bases outside gene matches: 11. Per the germline V gene, CDR1 is MGHDK and CDR2 is SYGVNS. There are 16 residues in the CDR3. Complete variable domain (other parts from reference TRBV25-1 and TRBJ2-3): EADIYQTPRYLVIGTGKKITLECSQTMGHDKMYWYQQDPGMELHLIHYSYGVNSTEKGDLSSESTVSRIRTEHFPLTLESARPSHTSQYLCASSAGLVGGADTQYFGPGTRLTVL.

As to this clonotype: A much larger clone lies one base from this, so it may be a read error. The chain recombines TRBV6-1 with TRBJ1-6; 7 positions match TRBD1. Germline V gives CDR1 MNHNS, CDR2 SASEGT. This CDR3 region has 12 residues. J was trimmed by 9 bases and V by 6 bases; bases with no gene match: 2. The CDR3 DNA reads TGTGCCAGCAGACAGGGGAGTTCACCCCTCCACTTT. This gives the protein CASRQGSSPLHF.

This clonotype has at least ten counts. This chain connects TRBV10-2 to TRBJ1-5; D unclear. Germline V gene lookup returns CDR1 WSHSY and CDR2 SAAADI. The CDR3 covers 14 residues. V was cut by 2 bases and J by 7 bases, with 12 bases left in between. Written as DNA, the CDR3 is TGCGCCAGCAGTGAGACTCAAGGGTTCCAGCCCCAGCATTTT. The encoded protein is CASSETQGFQPQHF.

The chain carries TRBV5-1 and TRBJ2-7, with 15 bases lining up with TRBD2. The CDR3 has 18 amino acids. CDR1 is SGHRS and CDR2 is YFSETQ in the germline V gene. The V and J ends lost 3 bases and 0 bases, in that order; junction bases with no gene match: 7. The DNA of the CDR3 is TGCGCCAGCAGCTCTAACGGACTAGCGGGGGGGAGCTCCTACGAGCAGTACTTC. This translates into CASSSNGLAGGSSYEQYF.

In the case of this clonotype: One junction end does not reproduce the germline sequence, and a read error may be involved. The CDR3 region is CASSAWARDNSPLHF. The CDR3 region has the DNA TGTGCCAGCAGTGCCTGGGCCAGGGATAATTCGCCCCTCCACTTT. This chain joins TRBV2 and TRBJ1-6; D possibly corresponds to TRBD1 (5 bases). Germline V lookup: CDR1 SNHLY, CDR2 FYNNEI. There are 15 residues in the CDR3.

This clonotype was detected ten times or more. This chain connects TRBV12-3 or TRBV12-4 to TRBJ2-3; D is unresolved. The CDR3 extends over 13 amino acids. Trimming removed 6 bases from V and 0 bases from J, with 7 bases in between. The DNA of the CDR3 is TGTGCCAGCAGGAAACCTAGCACAGATACGCAGTATTTT. It translates to CASRKPSTDTQYF.